The clone carrying this TCR beta chain showed up just once. The assay was run at survey level. Method: immunoSEQ multiplex PCR; TCRdb's copy keeps in-frame clones and lacks some. The table has approximately 28,000 clones, around nine tenths seen once. The data were obtained in a study of STAT5B mutations in CD4+ large granular lymphocyte leukemia. Losses at the gene ends were 0 bases for V and 3 bases for J; bases not matched to a gene: 2. Germline loops: CDR1 LGHNA, CDR2 YNFKEQ. This CDR3 spans 15 amino acids. The sample was CD4+ T cells from blood buffy coats. The V gene is TRBV4-2, the J gene TRBJ2-3; 8 bases agree with TRBD2. The clonotype comes from a human donor in good health. The CDR3 spells CASSQDRGGTDTQYF. CDR3 DNA: TGTGCCAGCAGCCAAGATCGGGGGGGGACAGATACGCAGTATTTT.